The TCR beta chain under discussion was sequenced for a study of cytomegalovirus exposure and HLA in healthy donors. Concerning this clone: Its antigen is still unknown.

This CDR3 has 14 residues. V lost 1 base to trimming and J lost 5 bases; unmatched junction nucleotides: 2. Germline lookup yields CDR1 SGHVS and CDR2 FQNEAQ. Use of 60 Vbeta and 13 Jbeta primers characterized the PCR. Some clones are missing from TCRdb's copy, which holds only in-frame ones; the method was immunoSEQ multiplex PCR. The table has a few hundred thousand clones, approximately 68% seen once. Study observations and caveats: The sole available immune exposure information was CMV serostatus. Other equally common chains were less clonally expanded than HLA-associated TCR beta chains, a later analysis showed.

V and J are TRBV7-8 and TRBJ2-3; TRBD1 aligns across 8 bases. Sequencing input: PBMCs. The receptor was isolated from a woman in her 30s in good health and CMV-seronegative. The CDR3 is CASSLGQGLDTQYF. CDR3 coding DNA: TGTGCCAGCAGCTTAGGACAGGGGTTAGATACGCAGTATTTT. Combining the CDR3 with reference TRBV7-8 and TRBJ2-3 gives the whole variable domain GAGVSQSPRYKVAKRGQDVALRCDPISGHVSLFWYQQALGQGPEFLTYFQNEAQLDKSGLPSDRFFAERPEGSVSTLKIQRTQQEDSAVYLCASSLGQGLDTQYFGPGTRLTVL.